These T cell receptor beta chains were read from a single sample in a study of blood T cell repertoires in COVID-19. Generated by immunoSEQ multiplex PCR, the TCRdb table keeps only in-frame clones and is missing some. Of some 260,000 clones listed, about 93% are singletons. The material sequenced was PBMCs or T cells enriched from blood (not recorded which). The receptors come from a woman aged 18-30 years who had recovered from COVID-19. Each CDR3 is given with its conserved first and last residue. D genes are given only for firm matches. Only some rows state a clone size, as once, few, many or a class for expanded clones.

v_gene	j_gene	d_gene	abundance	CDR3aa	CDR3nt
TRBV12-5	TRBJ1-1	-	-	CASAPSGAAEAFF	TGTGCTAGTGCTCCCTCAGGGGCCGCTGAAGCTTTCTTT
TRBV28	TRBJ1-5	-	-	CASSSTQGGGGNQPQHF	TGTGCCAGCAGTTCTACCCAAGGGGGGGGAGGCAATCAGCCCCAGCATTTT
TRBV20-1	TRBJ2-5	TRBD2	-	CSASSTSGDQETQYF	TGCAGTGCTAGTTCCACTAGCGGGGATCAAGAGACCCAGTACTTC
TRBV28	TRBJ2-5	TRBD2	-	CASSPSGSRVETQYF	TGTGCCAGCAGTCCGAGCGGGAGTCGGGTAGAGACCCAGTACTTC
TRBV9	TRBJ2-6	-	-	CASSWGGPPSGANVLTF	TGTGCCAGCAGCTGGGGGGGGCCCCCTTCTGGGGCCAACGTCCTGACTTTC
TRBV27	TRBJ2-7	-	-	CASRLISGAYEQYF	TGTGCCAGCAGGCTAATATCAGGGGCCTACGAGCAGTACTTC
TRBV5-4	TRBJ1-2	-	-	CASSYLPTGLLYYGYTF	TGTGCCAGCAGCTACCTACCCACCGGACTTTTGTATTATGGCTACACCTTC
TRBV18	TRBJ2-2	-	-	CASSPLPPSDTGELFF	TGTGCCAGCTCACCACTTCCCCCCTCCGACACCGGGGAGCTGTTTTTT
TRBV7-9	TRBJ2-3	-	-	CASSSLSTDTQYF	TGTGCCAGCAGCTCCCTAAGCACAGATACGCAGTATTTT
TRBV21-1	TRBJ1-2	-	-	CASSKRCREGGYTF	TGTGCCAGCAGCAAAAGGTGCAGGGAAGGAGGCTACACCTTC
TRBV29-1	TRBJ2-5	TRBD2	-	CSVEFFPSGTSGTQETQYF	TGCAGCGTTGAATTTTTTCCTAGCGGGACTAGCGGGACTCAAGAGACCCAGTACTTC
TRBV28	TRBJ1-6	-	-	CASSLGTQSPLHF	TGTGCCAGCAGTTTAGGGACTCAATCACCCCTCCACTTT
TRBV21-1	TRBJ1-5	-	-	CASSLRSAGTGGNQPQHF	TGTGCCAGCAGCCTCCGATCCGCCGGGACAGGTGGCAATCAGCCCCAGCATTTT
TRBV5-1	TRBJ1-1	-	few	CASSLTNLNTEAFF	TGCGCCAGCAGCTTGACTAACTTGAACACTGAAGCTTTCTTT
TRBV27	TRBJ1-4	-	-	CASSDEGGREKLFF	TGTGCCAGCAGCGATGAAGGCGGTCGGGAAAAACTGTTTTTT
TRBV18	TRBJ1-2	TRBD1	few	CASSPTGASAVGYTF	TGTGCCAGCTCACCTACAGGGGCGAGCGCCGTCGGCTACACCTTC
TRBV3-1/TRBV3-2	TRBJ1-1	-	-	CASSQESRVAFF	TGTGCCAGCAGCCAAGAGAGTCGGGTAGCTTTCTTT
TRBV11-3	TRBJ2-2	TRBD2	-	CASSPRLAGATNTGELFF	TGTGCCAGCAGCCCTCGACTAGCGGGGGCAACGAACACCGGGGAGCTGTTTTTT
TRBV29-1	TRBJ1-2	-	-	CSVEIRNYGYTF	TGCAGCGTTGAAATCCGGAACTATGGCTACACCTTC
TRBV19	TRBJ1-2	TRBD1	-	CASSPDRGIVAGYTF	TGTGCCAGTAGCCCGGACAGGGGTATTGTCGCTGGCTACACCTTC
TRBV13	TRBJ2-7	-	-	CASSFLKGYSYEQYF	TGTGCCAGCAGCTTCCTCAAGGGGTACTCCTACGAGCAGTACTTC
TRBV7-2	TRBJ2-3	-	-	CASSSSGTDTQYF	TGTGCCAGCAGTTCCTCTGGCACAGATACGCAGTATTTT
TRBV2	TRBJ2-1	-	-	CASSGELVGYNEQFF	TGTGCCAGCAGTGGTGAACTAGTCGGCTACAATGAGCAGTTCTTC
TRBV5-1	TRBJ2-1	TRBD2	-	CASSPGWLAASYNEQFF	TGCGCCAGCAGCCCCGGGTGGCTAGCGGCAAGCTACAATGAGCAGTTCTTC
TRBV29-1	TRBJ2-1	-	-	CSVRGSSYNEQFF	TGCAGCGTTAGAGGGAGCTCCTACAATGAGCAGTTCTTC
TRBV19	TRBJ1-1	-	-	CASIHRGGTEAFF	TGTGCCAGTATTCATCGAGGGGGCACTGAAGCTTTCTTT
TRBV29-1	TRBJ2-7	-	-	CSVEGTYEQYF	TGCAGCGTTGAAGGGACTTACGAGCAGTACTTC
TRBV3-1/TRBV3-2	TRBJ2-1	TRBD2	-	CASSQFASGRTYNEQFF	TGTGCCAGCAGCCAGTTCGCTAGCGGGAGAACCTACAATGAGCAGTTCTTC
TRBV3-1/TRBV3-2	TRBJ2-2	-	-	CASSKQGTGELFF	TGTGCCAGCAGCAAACAGGGTACCGGGGAGCTGTTTTTT
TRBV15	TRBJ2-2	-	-	CAIATWNTGELFF	TGTGCCATCGCGACTTGGAACACCGGGGAGCTGTTTTTT
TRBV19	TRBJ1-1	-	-	CASNSGGAGLMNTEAFF	TGTGCCAGCAACTCGGGGGGCGCGGGACTAATGAACACTGAAGCTTTCTTT
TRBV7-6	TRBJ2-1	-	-	CASSLEYQGRQFF	TGTGCCAGCAGCTTAGAATATCAGGGCAGGCAGTTCTTC
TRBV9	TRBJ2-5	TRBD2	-	CASSARTRWQETQYF	TGTGCCAGCAGCGCTAGGACTAGATGGCAAGAGACCCAGTACTTC
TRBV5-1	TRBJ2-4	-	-	CASSLAGGKNIQYF	TGCGCCAGCAGCTTAGCGGGTGGCAAAAACATTCAGTACTTC
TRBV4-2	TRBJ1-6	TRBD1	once	CATRSPGQDSPLHF	TGTGCCACCCGTTCTCCGGGACAGGATTCACCCCTCCACTTT
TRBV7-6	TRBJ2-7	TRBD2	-	CASSLGLAAPYEQYF	TGTGCCAGCAGCTTAGGACTAGCGGCGCCCTACGAGCAGTACTTC
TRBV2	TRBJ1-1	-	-	CASRQASLNTEAFF	TGTGCCAGCAGACAGGCTTCCCTGAACACTGAAGCTTTCTTT
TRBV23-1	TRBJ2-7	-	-	CASWEIRSYEQYF	TGCGCCAGCTGGGAGATCAGATCCTACGAGCAGTACTTC
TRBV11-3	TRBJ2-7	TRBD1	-	CASSRGQSSYEQYF	TGTGCCAGCAGCCGGGGACAGTCTTCCTACGAGCAGTACTTC
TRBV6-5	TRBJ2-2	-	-	CASSYSGGTGELFF	TGTGCCAGCAGTTACTCAGGCGGGACCGGGGAGCTGTTTTTT
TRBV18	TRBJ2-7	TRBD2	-	CASSRGGESYEQYF	TGTGCCAGCTCACGCGGGGGGGAATCCTACGAGCAGTACTTC
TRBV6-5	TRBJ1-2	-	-	CASSYEVGSYGYTF	TGTGCCAGCAGTTACGAGGTTGGTAGCTATGGCTACACCTTC
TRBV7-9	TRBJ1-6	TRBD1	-	CASSTQGDSPLHF	TGTGCCAGCAGCACACAGGGGGACTCACCCCTCCACTTT
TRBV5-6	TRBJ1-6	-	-	CASSLGRAGSPLHF	TGTGCCAGCAGCTTGGGCAGGGCAGGCTCACCCCTCCACTTT
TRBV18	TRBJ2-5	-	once	CASSPPGKETQYF	TGTGCCAGCTCACCCCCCGGGAAAGAGACCCAGTACTTC